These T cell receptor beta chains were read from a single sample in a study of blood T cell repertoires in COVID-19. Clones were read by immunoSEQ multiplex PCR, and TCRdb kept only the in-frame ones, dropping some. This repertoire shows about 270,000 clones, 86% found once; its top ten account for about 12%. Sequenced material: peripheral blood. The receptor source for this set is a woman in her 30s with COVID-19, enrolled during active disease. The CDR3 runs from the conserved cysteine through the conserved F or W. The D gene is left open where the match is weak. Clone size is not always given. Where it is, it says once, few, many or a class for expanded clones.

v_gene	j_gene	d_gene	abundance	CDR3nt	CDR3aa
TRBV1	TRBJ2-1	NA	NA	TGCACCAGCAGCCAAGATCGCGAACTACCCCCTTACAATGAGCAGTTCTTC	CTSSQDRELPPYNEQFF
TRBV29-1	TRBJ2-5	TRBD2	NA	TGCAGCATTGATATTCCGGGACTAGAAGAGACCCAGTACTTC	CSIDIPGLEETQYF
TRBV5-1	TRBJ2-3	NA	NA	TGCGCCAGCGGGGGCGGGGGATCGTCAGATACGCAGTATTTT	CASGGGGSSDTQYF
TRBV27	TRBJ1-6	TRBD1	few	TGTGCCAGCAGTTTAGCTAACAGGGGGAATTCACCCCTCCACTTT	CASSLANRGNSPLHF
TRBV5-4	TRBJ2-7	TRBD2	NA	TGTGCCAGCAGGCGGGCCAGTAGCGGGGGAAACGAGCAGTACTTC	CASRRASSGGNEQYF
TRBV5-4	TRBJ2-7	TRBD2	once	TGTGCCAGCAGCTTGAGGCGGCTAGCGGGCGTGCAACAGGACGAGCAGTACTTC	CASSLRRLAGVQQDEQYF
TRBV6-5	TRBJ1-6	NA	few	TGTGCCAGCACCTCGCCGCCGGGGCCCCTCCACTTT	CASTSPPGPLHF
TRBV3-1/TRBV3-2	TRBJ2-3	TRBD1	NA	TGTGCCAGCAGCCAGGTCGGACAGGTTGATACGCAGTATTTT	CASSQVGQVDTQYF
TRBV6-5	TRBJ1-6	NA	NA	TGTGCCAGCAGGGAGGCGCTAACAGCATATTCACCCCTCCACTTT	CASREALTAYSPLHF
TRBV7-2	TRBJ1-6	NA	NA	TGTGCCAGCAGCTTTCGGAGGGAATCACCCCTCCACTTT	CASSFRRESPLHF
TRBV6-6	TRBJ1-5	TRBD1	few	TGTGCCAGCGGGACCGGGACAGGCAGCAATCAGCCCCAGCATTTT	CASGTGTGSNQPQHF
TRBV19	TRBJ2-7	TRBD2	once	TGTGCCAGTAGTCTTACTAGCGGGGATTCCTACGAGCAGTACTTC	CASSLTSGDSYEQYF
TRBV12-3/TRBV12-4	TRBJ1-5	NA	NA	TGTGCCAGCAGTTTAGGCAGTCAGCCCCAGCATTTT	CASSLGSQPQHF
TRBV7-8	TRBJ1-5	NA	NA	TGTGCCAGCAGCCAAGGCGGGGAAAATCAGCCCCAGCATTTT	CASSQGGENQPQHF
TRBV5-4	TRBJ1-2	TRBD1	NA	TGTGCCAGCATAAGAAAGGGTGGGCAGGGGGTTACTGGCTACACCTTC	CASIRKGGQGVTGYTF
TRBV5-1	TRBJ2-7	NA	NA	TGCGCCAGCAGACTTACGACAGGAACCTACGAGCAGTACTTC	CASRLTTGTYEQYF
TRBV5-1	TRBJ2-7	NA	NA	TGCGCCAGCAGCTTTCCCGGACAAGGGGAAGGCGAGCAGTACTTC	CASSFPGQGEGEQYF
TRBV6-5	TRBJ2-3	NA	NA	TGTGCCAGCAGTTACGCCCAGCGGGTAGATACGCAGTATTTT	CASSYAQRVDTQYF
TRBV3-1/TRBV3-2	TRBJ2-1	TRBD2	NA	TGTGCCAGCAGCCTCCTTAGCGGGGCGCGACCGGGGGAGCAGTTCTTC	CASSLLSGARPGEQFF
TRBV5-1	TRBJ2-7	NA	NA	TGCGCCAGCAGCCCCACAGGGTCCTACGAGCAGTACTTC	CASSPTGSYEQYF
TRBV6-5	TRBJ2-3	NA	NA	TGTGCCAGCAGTTATTGGAGCGCAAGCACAGATACGCAGTATTTT	CASSYWSASTDTQYF
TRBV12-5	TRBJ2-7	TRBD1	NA	TGTGCTAGTGGTCTCCGGGACAGGGATAGTTACGAGCAGTACTTC	CASGLRDRDSYEQYF
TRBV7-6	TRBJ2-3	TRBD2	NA	TGTGCCAGCAACCCCAACCCGGATGGCGGGGGGGGCACAGATACGCAGTATTTT	CASNPNPDGGGGTDTQYF
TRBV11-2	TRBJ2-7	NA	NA	TGTGCCAGCAGCCTAAAGGGGTTGATTCAGTACTTC	CASSLKGLIQYF
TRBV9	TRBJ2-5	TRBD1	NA	TGTGCCAGCAGCGCAGGGACAGGGACGCAAGAGACCCAGTACTTC	CASSAGTGTQETQYF
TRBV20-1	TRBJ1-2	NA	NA	TGCAGTGCGCGACAGAACTATGGCTACACCTTC	CSARQNYGYTF
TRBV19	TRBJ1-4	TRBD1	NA	TGTGCCAGTACCCAGGACAGGGTGTCTGAAAAACTGTTTTTT	CASTQDRVSEKLFF
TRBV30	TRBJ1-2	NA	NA	TGTGCCTGGACAGGGGTTAACTATGGCTACACCTTC	CAWTGVNYGYTF
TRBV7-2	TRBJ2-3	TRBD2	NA	TGTGCCAGCAGCCACCCGGATAGCGGGACTACGCAGTATTTT	CASSHPDSGTTQYF
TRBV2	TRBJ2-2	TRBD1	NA	TGTGCCAGCAGACTTTTCGACAGGGGAACCGGGGAGCTGTTTTTT	CASRLFDRGTGELFF
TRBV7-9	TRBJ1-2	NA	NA	TGTGCCAGCAGCTTGGCCGACACCTATGGCTACACCTTC	CASSLADTYGYTF
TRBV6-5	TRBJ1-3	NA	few	TGTGCCAGCAGTTACGGGCCAGGGACTGGAAACACCATATATTTT	CASSYGPGTGNTIYF
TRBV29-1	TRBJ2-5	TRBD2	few	TGCAGCGTTAGGGGTGGACTAGCGGGAGAGACCCAGTACTTC	CSVRGGLAGETQYF
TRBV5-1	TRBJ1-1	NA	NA	TGCGCCAGCAGCCAGGGTTCGTGGATGAACACTGAAGCTTTCTTT	CASSQGSWMNTEAFF
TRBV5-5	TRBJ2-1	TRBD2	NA	TGTGCCTCCCTAGCGGGGGGACTATACAATGAGCAGTTCTTC	CASLAGGLYNEQFF
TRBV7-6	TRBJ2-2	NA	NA	TGTGCCAGCAGCTTGGGACTTTTCACCGGGGAGCTGTTTTTT	CASSLGLFTGELFF
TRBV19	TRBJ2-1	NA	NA	TGTGCCAGTAGTATAGACAGGGAAGATGAGCAGTTCTTC	CASSIDREDEQFF
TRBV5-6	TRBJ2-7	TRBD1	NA	TGTGCCAGCAGCTTCCAGGGGGATTACTACGAGCAGTACTTC	CASSFQGDYYEQYF
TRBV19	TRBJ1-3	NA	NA	TGTGCCAGTAGTATGATACTCTCTGGAAACACCATATATTTT	CASSMILSGNTIYF
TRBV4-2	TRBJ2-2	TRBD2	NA	TGTGCCAGCAGCCAATACATCGCCATCAGCGGGGGGGGAAACACCGGGGAGCTGTTTTTT	CASSQYIAISGGGNTGELFF
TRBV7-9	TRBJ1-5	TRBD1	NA	TGTGCCAGCAGCGGATTCGACAGGGGAGGGAGTCAGCCCCAGCATTTT	CASSGFDRGGSQPQHF
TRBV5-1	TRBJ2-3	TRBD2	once	TGCGCCAGCAGCCAGGGACTAGCGGGGAGGGGAGATACGCAGTATTTT	CASSQGLAGRGDTQYF
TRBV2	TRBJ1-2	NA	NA	TGTGCCAGCAGTGTCGGCAGGCTTTCTGGCTACACCTTC	CASSVGRLSGYTF
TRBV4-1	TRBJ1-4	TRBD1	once	TGCGCCAGCAGCCACCCAGGACAGGCTAATGAAAAACTGTTTTTT	CASSHPGQANEKLFF
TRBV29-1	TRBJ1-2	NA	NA	TGCAGCGTTGGGGAGGAGAGCTATGGCTACACCTTC	CSVGEESYGYTF
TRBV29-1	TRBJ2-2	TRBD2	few	TGCTCCGCGGGGAGGGATACCGGGGAGCTGTTTTTT	CSAGRDTGELFF
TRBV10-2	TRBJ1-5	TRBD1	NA	TGCGCCAGCACCACAGGGGACTATCAGCCCCAGCATTTT	CASTTGDYQPQHF
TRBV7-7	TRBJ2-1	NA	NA	TGTGCCAGCAGCTTGCATCTAGGGGGGGGTAATGAGCAGTTCTTC	CASSLHLGGGNEQFF
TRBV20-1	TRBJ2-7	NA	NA	TGCAGTGCTAGAGATTTGAGGGAGCAGTACTTC	CSARDLREQYF
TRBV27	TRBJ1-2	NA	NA	TGTGCCAGCAGTTTGACTCAGCTTGGGGGGGGGATCTATGGCTACACCTTC	CASSLTQLGGGIYGYTF
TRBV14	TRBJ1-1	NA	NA	TGTGCCAGCAGCCCCCAACAGGAGAACACTGAAGCTTTCTTT	CASSPQQENTEAFF
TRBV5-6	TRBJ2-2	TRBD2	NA	TGTGCCAGCAGCTTAAAGCGGGGGTATTCCGGGGAGCTGTTTTTT	CASSLKRGYSGELFF
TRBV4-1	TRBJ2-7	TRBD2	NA	TGCGCCAGCAGCCACCGGGGAGGGCAGTACGAGCAGTACTTC	CASSHRGGQYEQYF
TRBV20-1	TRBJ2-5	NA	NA	TGCAGTGGGAGGCTCGGAGAGACCCAGTACTTC	CSGRLGETQYF
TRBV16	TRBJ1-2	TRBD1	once	TGTGCCAGCAGCCACCTATTACAGGGGGCCTATGGCTACACCTTC	CASSHLLQGAYGYTF
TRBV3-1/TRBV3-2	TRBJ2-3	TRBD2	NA	TGTGCCAGCAGCCAAGAAGGAACAGCGGGGGGGCGAGATACGCAGTATTTT	CASSQEGTAGGRDTQYF
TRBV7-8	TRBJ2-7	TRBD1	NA	TGTGCCAGCAGCCCGGACAGGGGTTACGAGCAGTACTTC	CASSPDRGYEQYF